This T cell receptor beta chain derives from a study of monozygotic twins with inflammatory bowel disease. Investigators made cDNA in eight separate reactions per sample. From its re-call of the 5' RACE reads, TCRdb lists each CDR3 protein once, without DNA. The sample table includes 400,000 to 500,000 distinct CDR3 sequences. Germline lookup yields CDR1 LNHDA and CDR2 SQIVND (reference sequence). This CDR3 spans 17 amino acids. The TCR originated in a human donor with ulcerative colitis or Crohn's disease, or a healthy co-twin of an affected twin (not recorded which). The V call is TRBV19, the J call TRBJ2-1; as DNA is missing, the TRBD2 call by TCRdb cannot be tested. The sample was blood. The CDR3 protein is CASSMRGLPVSYNEQFF.